This TCR beta chain is from a study of neoadjuvant anti-PD-1 for oral cavity cancer. The wider study: Patients without progression got a fourth dose around day 43.

This CDR3 region has 14 residues. The germline gives CDR1 MNHNS, CDR2 SASEGT. V was trimmed by 0 bases and J by 4 bases, leaving 9 bases between them. The patients had HPV-negative, locally advanced oral cavity squamous cell carcinoma. Blood libraries mostly used around 500 ng genomic DNA, six replicates each. The table came from immunoSEQ multiplex PCR; TCRdb's copy has only in-frame clones and leaves some out. The sample holds roughly 13,000 clones; approximately 70% are singletons and the top ten take 2% to 2.5%. This chain links TRBV6-1 with TRBJ1-2; no clear D gene. The specimen was PBMCs, collected before nivolumab (anti-PD-1) treatment. This receptor was obtained from a person aged 35 to 85 with oral cavity squamous cell carcinoma. The CDR3 DNA is TGTGCCAGCAGTGAAGCAGTCGACGGCTATGGCTACACCTTC. Amino acids: CASSEAVDGYGYTF.